This T cell receptor (beta chain) derives from a study of a mutant IDH1 vaccine in newly diagnosed glioma (dated by TCRdb to about 2021). For the study in its entirety: Across visits V03 through V10, patients got a total of eight vaccinations, given in weeks 1, 3, 5, 7, 11, 15, 19 and 23. Vaccination was initiated 4-6 weeks after radiotherapy alone, or concurrently with temozolomide cycles in the chemotherapy-containing groups. Of the 32 patients who were treated, 62.5% were male and about 40% were female, and the mean age was roughly 40 years. Prior to enrollment, standard therapy consisting of radiotherapy alone, temozolomide alone, or radiochemotherapy with temozolomide had been administered to patients, with the combination being received by most patients. Six visits were used for peripheral blood collection: V03 (baseline), V05, V07, V10, V12 and V13. For exploratory analyses, longitudinal TCRB deep sequencing was carried out in about two dozen treated patients wherever samples were available. General study outcomes and caveats: Selection of PBMC samples for TCRB deep sequencing was based on availability. The authors stated that sample limitations prevented analyses of patient blood samples from being reproduced. Pseudoprogression seemed to be unrelated to changes in the top peripheral T cell clonotypes found by TCRB sequencing. Vaccine-induced immune responses across multiple MHC alleles were detected in approximately 94% of patients.

V gives up 2 bases and J gives up 4 bases, and the segment between their germline ends measures 12 bases. CDR1 and CDR2 are drawn from the germline V gene: SGHDT, YYEEEE. Reading from cysteine to phenylalanine, the CDR3 counts 14 amino acids. Just the 42-base CDR3 DNA is kept, in frame starting at base 1. The protocol used for the library was the immunoSEQ multiplex PCR assay. Rearranged TCR beta chain sequences were amplified with the hsTCRB Kit following the manufacturer's protocol. TCRB libraries were sequenced on an Illumina MiSeq. Turning to the authors' computational methods: The kit vendor's proprietary platform handled demultiplexing, trimming and gene mapping. Sourced from immuneACCESS, this table was stored by TCRdb with only in-frame sequences that have V and J called. A share of the clones is absent; for the studies checked, an unresolved V gene accounts for under half, and the remainder has no known explanation. V and J calls and clone size are as listed in that table; D and trimming were resolved from the DNA. The sample contains tens of thousands of clones, roughly 85% of them found a single time. Jointly, the top ten make up around 8% of the sample.

About this clone itself: Which antigen it targets is not known. No much larger clone is present one base from it, and per-base qualities are unavailable.

What the time point label conveys for this sample: week 11, during vaccination. Each vaccine dose was 300 ug of a 20-mer mutant IDH1 peptide in Montanide, given subcutaneously with topical imiquimod. All donors had newly diagnosed IDH1-mutant astrocytomas of WHO grade 3 or 4 that showed loss of nuclear ATRX. The samples were drawn from NOA16, a multicentre, single-arm, open-label phase I trial in Germany that tested a mutant IDH1 peptide vaccine in humans for the first time. Genomic DNA for TCRB sequencing was isolated from EDTA blood with the DNeasy Blood and Tissue Kit. The V gene is TRBV5-6 and the J gene is TRBJ2-5; the D call is tentative, TRBD1 or TRBD2, as each matches 6 bases. This TCR derives from a man in his forties with glioma. Sequencing used PBMCs, obtained from a glioma patient whose treatment included an IDH1 peptide vaccine. The base sequence is TGTGCCAGCAGCTTTTCGGGGGCTCGAGAGACCCAGTACTTC. The translation is CASSFSGARETQYF.